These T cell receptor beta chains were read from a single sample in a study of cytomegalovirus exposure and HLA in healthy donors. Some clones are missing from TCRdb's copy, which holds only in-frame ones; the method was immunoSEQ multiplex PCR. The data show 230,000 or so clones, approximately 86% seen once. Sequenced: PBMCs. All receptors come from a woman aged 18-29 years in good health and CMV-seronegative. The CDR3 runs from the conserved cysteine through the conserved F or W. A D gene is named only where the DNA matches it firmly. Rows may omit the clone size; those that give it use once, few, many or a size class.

TGTGCCAGTAGTAAGGACCGGGGTATGAACACTGAAGCTTTCTTT CASSKDRGMNTEAFF TRBJ1-1 TRBV19 15 . .
TGCGCCAGCAGCTCTACGGGACAGGGGCGGGAGACCCAGTACTTC CASSSTGQGRETQYF TRBJ2-5 TRBV5-1 15 TRBD1 .
TGTGCCAGCAGCCCTTGGCGAGGACTAGCAAGCAATGAGCAGTTCTTC CASSPWRGLASNEQFF TRBJ2-1 TRBV4-2 16 TRBD2 .
TGTGCCAGCAGCAAAGTGATTGGTAGCGGGACCCCTTATGGCTACACCTTC CASSKVIGSGTPYGYTF TRBJ1-2 TRBV21-1 17 . .
TGCGCCAGCAGTGAGTCGTCTAGTTCCAATGAGCAGTTCTTC CASSESSSSNEQFF TRBJ2-1 TRBV10-2 14 . .
TGTGCCAGCACCCTAACAGCAGGGGCTCAAGCCGGGGAGCTGTTTTTT CASTLTAGAQAGELFF TRBJ2-2 TRBV2 16 . .
TGTGCCAGCAGCTCGGGACTCTCCCTCTCGGATGGCTACACCTTC CASSSGLSLSDGYTF TRBJ1-2 TRBV7-8 15 . once
TGCGCCAGCAGCCAAGAGGGCAGGGGGCTATACGAGCAGTACTTC CASSQEGRGLYEQYF TRBJ2-7 TRBV4-3 15 TRBD1 .
TGTGCCTGGAGTTCGGGATTGCGGGGGAACTACGAGCAGTACTTC CAWSSGLRGNYEQYF TRBJ2-7 TRBV30 15 TRBD2 .
TGTGCCAGCATTCAACAGGATGCTGCCTATGGCTACACCTTC CASIQQDAAYGYTF TRBJ1-2 TRBV28 14 . .
TGTGCCAGCAGCCTTAACCGAGGGACTGAAGCTTTCTTT CASSLNRGTEAFF TRBJ1-1 TRBV7-9 13 . .
TGTGCCATCAGTGGGACAGGGAGGTCCTGGGAGCAGTACTTC CAISGTGRSWEQYF TRBJ2-7 TRBV10-3 14 TRBD1 .
TGTGCCAGCAGCTTAAGGGATAGCGGGTCTAGCACAGATACGCAGTATTTT CASSLRDSGSSTDTQYF TRBJ2-3 TRBV7-2 17 TRBD2 .
TGTGCCAGCAGTTTACAACAGCCCCCTACTAATGAAAAACTGTTTTTT CASSLQQPPTNEKLFF TRBJ1-4 TRBV28 16 . .
TGCAGCGTTGTCAACCAGGAAATCTCCTACGAGCAGTACTTC CSVVNQEISYEQYF TRBJ2-7 TRBV29-1 14 . .
TGTGCCATCAGTGCAGGGCCCAAGGGAGATACGCAGTATTTT CAISAGPKGDTQYF TRBJ2-3 TRBV10-3 14 . .
TGCGCCAGCAGCCGGGACACCTCTAGCACAGATACGCAGTATTTT CASSRDTSSTDTQYF TRBJ2-3 TRBV5-1 15 . .
TGTGCCAAATCGGGGCGGGACAGGGGAGACAATGAGCAGTTCTTC CAKSGRDRGDNEQFF TRBJ2-1 TRBV6-1 15 TRBD1 .
TGTGCCACCAGCAGGCTACAGGGGGCGCGTAATGAGCAGTTCTTC CATSRLQGARNEQFF TRBJ2-1 TRBV15 15 TRBD1 once
TGTGCCAGCTCACTGGGGACAGGGGATGAAAAACTGTTTTTT CASSLGTGDEKLFF TRBJ1-4 TRBV18 14 TRBD1 .
TGTGCCAGCAGTTGGACTAGCGGGATATACGAGCAGTACTTC CASSWTSGIYEQYF TRBJ2-7 TRBV28 14 TRBD2 .
TGTGCCAGCAGCCCGGCTGAGGGCCGCACAGATACGCAGTATTTT CASSPAEGRTDTQYF TRBJ2-3 TRBV5-4 15 . .
TGTGCCAGCAGTTACGGGACTAGCGGCTACGAGCAGTACTTC CASSYGTSGYEQYF TRBJ2-7 TRBV6-5 14 TRBD2 .
TGCAGCGTGAGAACCGGGACTAGCGGGAGGGTCGGGTGGCTCGAGCAGTACTTC CSVRTGTSGRVGWLEQYF TRBJ2-7 TRBV29-1 18 TRBD2 .
TGTGCCAGCAGTGACAGGGAGGACGAAAAACTGTTTTTT CASSDREDEKLFF TRBJ1-4 TRBV27 13 TRBD1 .
TGTGCCAGTAGTGTTTGGGAGACTAGCGGGACCTCCTACGAGCAGTACTTC CASSVWETSGTSYEQYF TRBJ2-7 TRBV19 17 TRBD2 .
TGTGCCAGCAGCAGGACTAGCGCGCAGTACTTC CASSRTSAQYF TRBJ2-7 TRBV28 11 TRBD2 few
TGTGCCAGCAGCCAAGATTACTACGAGCAGTACTTC CASSQDYYEQYF TRBJ2-7 TRBV14 12 . .
TGTGCTAGCAGCTTGTCCAGCCAAGAGACCCAGTACTTC CASSLSSQETQYF TRBJ2-5 TRBV7-7 13 . .
TGTGCCAGCAGTTTGGGTTGGAGCTCCTACAATGAGCAGTTCTTC CASSLGWSSYNEQFF TRBJ2-1 TRBV7-2 15 . .
TGCGCCAGCAGCCAAGATTTAGGGGGTGACTTCTACGAGCAGTACTTC CASSQDLGGDFYEQYF TRBJ2-7 TRBV4-3 16 . medium-sized
TGCAGCGTTGGTCCCTTCGCGGAGGGCGAGCAGTACTTC CSVGPFAEGEQYF TRBJ2-7 TRBV29-1 13 . .
TGCGCCAGCAGCCAGGGACATTCAAACACTGAAGCTTTCTTT CASSQGHSNTEAFF TRBJ1-1 TRBV4-1 14 . few
TGTGCCAGCAGTTTGCACCCGCGTGGACAGGGAGGTGGCTACACCTTC CASSLHPRGQGGGYTF TRBJ1-2 TRBV27 16 TRBD1 .
TGTGCCAGCAGCGCCAGTAGCGGGATTGAGCAGTTCTTC CASSASSGIEQFF TRBJ2-1 TRBV9 13 TRBD2 .
TGTGCCAGCAGTCGGACTAGCGGGCCCCCCAATGAGCAGTTCTTC CASSRTSGPPNEQFF TRBJ2-1 TRBV28 15 TRBD2 .